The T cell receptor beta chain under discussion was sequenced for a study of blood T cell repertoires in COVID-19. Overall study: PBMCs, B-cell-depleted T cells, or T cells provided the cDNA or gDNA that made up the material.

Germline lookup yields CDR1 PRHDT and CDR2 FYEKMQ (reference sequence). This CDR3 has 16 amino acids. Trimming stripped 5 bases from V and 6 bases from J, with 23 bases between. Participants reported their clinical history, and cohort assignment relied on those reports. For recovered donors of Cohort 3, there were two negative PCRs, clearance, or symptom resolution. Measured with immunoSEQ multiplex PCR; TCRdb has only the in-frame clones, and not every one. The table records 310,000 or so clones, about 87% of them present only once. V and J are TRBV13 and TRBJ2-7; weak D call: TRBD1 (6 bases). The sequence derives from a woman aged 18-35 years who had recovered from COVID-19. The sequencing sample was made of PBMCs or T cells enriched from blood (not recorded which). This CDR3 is CASSPTGPQGRVEQYF. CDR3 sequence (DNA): TGTGCCAGCAGCCCCACGGGCCCACAGGGAAGGGTCGAGCAGTACTTC.